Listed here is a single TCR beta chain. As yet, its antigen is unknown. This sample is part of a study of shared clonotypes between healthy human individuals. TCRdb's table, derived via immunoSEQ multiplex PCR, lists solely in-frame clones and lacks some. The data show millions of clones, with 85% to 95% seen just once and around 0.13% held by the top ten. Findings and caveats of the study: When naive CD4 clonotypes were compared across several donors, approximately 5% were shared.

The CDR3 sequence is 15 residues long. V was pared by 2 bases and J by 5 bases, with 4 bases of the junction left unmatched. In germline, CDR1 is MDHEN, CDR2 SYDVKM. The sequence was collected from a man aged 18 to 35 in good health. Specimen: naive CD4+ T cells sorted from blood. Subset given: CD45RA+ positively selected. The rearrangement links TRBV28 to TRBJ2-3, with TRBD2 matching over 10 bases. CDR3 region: CASSLASGGRDTQYF. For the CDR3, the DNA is TGTGCCAGCAGTTTAGCTAGCGGGGGCCGAGATACGCAGTATTTT.